This T cell receptor (beta chain) was identified in a study of blood T cell repertoires in COVID-19. As for the study in general: Samples of COVID-19 (acute and convalescent) were obtained from the United States, Italy and Spain. In each case, the material was cDNA or gDNA derived from T cells, B-cell-depleted T cells, or PBMCs.

The CDR3 runs 18 residues. Sequencing used immunoSEQ multiplex PCR; TCRdb keeps in-frame clones, though not all of them. The table includes around 84,000 clones, 75% to 85% detected once. The rearrangement joins TRBV21-1 to TRBJ2-7; the table assigns TRBD1, which was not confirmed against the DNA. TRBV21-1 is deemed a pseudogene. This receptor was identified in a woman in her thirties or forties with active or convalescent COVID-19. Sequenced input: peripheral blood. The CDR3 region is CASSNKWTGGLSCYEQYF. The CDR3 nucleotides are TGTGCCAGCAGCAATAAATGGACAGGGGGCTTGAGTTGCTACGAGCAGTACTTC.